The clone carrying this TCR beta chain was recorded at least ten times. The J segment lost 2 bases and the V segment lost 4 bases, leaving 7 bases of the junction unmatched. The length of the CDR3 is 17 residues. From germline, CDR1 is LGHNA and CDR2 YNFKEQ. This record belongs to a study of blood T cell repertoires in COVID-19. In the study overall: Acute-phase and convalescent COVID-19 samples originated in the United States, Italy and Spain. T cells, B-cell-depleted T cells, or PBMCs provided the cDNA or gDNA that served as material.

Authors' analysis steps: Reference gene primer amplification yielded estimated nucleated cell counts. TCRdb's copy holds only in-frame clones and misses some; the assay was immunoSEQ multiplex PCR. The DNA was the basis for D and trimming; V, J and clone size are from that table. In the table there are 210,000 or so clones, 83% of which are singletons. Patients at the Seattle site were enrolled during active infection and followed longitudinally. Sequenced sample: peripheral blood. The clonotype was recovered from a woman in her 30s with COVID-19, enrolled during active disease. V gene TRBV4-2 combines with J gene TRBJ2-1, with 11 nucleotides matching TRBD1. The CDR3 loop is CASSPFPGQGAYNEQFF. The CDR3 DNA follows: TGTGCCAGCAGCCCTTTTCCGGGACAGGGGGCCTACAATGAGCAGTTCTTC.